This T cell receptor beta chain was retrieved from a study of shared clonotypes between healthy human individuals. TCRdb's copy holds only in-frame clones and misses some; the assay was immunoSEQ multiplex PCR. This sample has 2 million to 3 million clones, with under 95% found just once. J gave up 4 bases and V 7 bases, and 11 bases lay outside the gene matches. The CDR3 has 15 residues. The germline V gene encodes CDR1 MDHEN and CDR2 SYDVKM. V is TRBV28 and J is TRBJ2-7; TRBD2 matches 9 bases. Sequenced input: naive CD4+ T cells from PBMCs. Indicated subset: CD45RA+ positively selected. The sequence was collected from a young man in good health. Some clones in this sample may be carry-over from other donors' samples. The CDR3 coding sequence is TGTGCCAGCACAATACTAGCGGGTTCGGGATACGAGCAGTACTTC. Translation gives CASTILAGSGYEQYF.